The 21 T cell receptor beta chains below come from one sample, sequenced in a study of glioma-infiltrating T cells. TCR alpha and beta CDR3 regions were amplified from RNA using iRepertoire nested multiplex PCR. MiXCR was run by TCRdb on the multiplex PCR reads, yielding one entry per CDR3 protein. Of some 85,000 distinct CDR3 sequences listed, 20% to 25% are singletons. The sequencing sample was made of glioma tissue, nonneoplastic brain tissue, or PBMCs (not recorded which). Receptor source: a human donor with low-grade glioma or glioblastoma, undergoing nonglioma brain surgery, or in good health (not recorded which).

In regard to this clonotype: A junction boundary mismatches the germline segment, possibly from a read error. The gene calls are TRBV27 and TRBJ1-2; D gene ambiguous. This CDR3 comprises 14 residues. Germline CDR1 MNHEY, CDR2 SMNVEV (reference sequence). The CDR3 bases are TGTGCCGGCAGAGTAGGCCGGTGGAACTATGGCCACACCTTC. This translates into CAGRVGRWNYGHTF.

This clonotype was counted many times. This rearrangement joins TRBV7-9 to TRBJ2-7, with unresolved D. V lost 1 base and J lost 12, with 10 bases in between. The CDR3 is 11 amino acids. Germline loops: CDR1 SEHNR, CDR2 FQNEAQ (reference sequence). Here the CDR3 reads CASSLDGTRYF. The CDR3 nucleotides are TGTGCCAGCAGCTTAGATGGAACACGGTACTTC.

This clonotype occurred many times. The chain couples TRBV2 to TRBJ2-7; 13 bases are a match to TRBD2. The CDR3 loop spans 14 amino acids. Per germline, CDR1 SNHLY and CDR2 FYNNEI. The V gene end was trimmed by 6 bases and the J gene end by 6 bases; junction bases not matched to a gene: 5. The CDR3 nucleotides read TGTGCCAGCAGGCCGGGACTAGCGGGGTTCGAGCAGTACTTC. This sequence encodes CASRPGLAGFEQYF.

The genes are TRBV29-1 and TRBJ2-7; D could derive from TRBD1 or TRBD2 (7 bases each). This CDR3 is 17 amino acids long. Looked up from germline, CDR1 is SQVTM and CDR2 is ANQGSEA. With 1 base removed from V and 0 bases from J, the gap between germline ends came to 19 bases. CDR3 DNA sequence: TGCAGCGTTGAAGGGGACAGTGCGCGGGGGAGCTCCTACGAGCAGTACTTC. This codes for CSVEGDSARGSSYEQYF.

The table lists this clonotype with a few counts. The V call is TRBV29-1, the J call TRBJ2-5, with 11 bases that match TRBD1. The CDR3 sequence is 14 residues long. Germline CDR1 is SQVTM and CDR2 is ANQGSEA. V was clipped by 4 bases and J by 5 bases; unmatched bases: 6. DNA of the CDR3: TGCAGCGTTGTCGGACAGGGGGCCCGCGAGACCCAGTACTTC. This codes for CSVVGQGARETQYF.

V gene TRBV11-2 combines with J gene TRBJ1-6; 8 bases line up with TRBD1. Germline CDR1 and CDR2: SGHAT and FQNNGV. This CDR3 region has 14 residues. V lost 1 base and J lost 9; bases outside the gene matches: 2. CDR3 sequence: CASSLGTGLSPLHF. CDR3 nucleotide sequence: TGTGCCAGCAGCTTAGGGACAGGGCTTTCACCCCTCCACTTT.

About this clonotype: This sequence may be a read error, since a much larger clone differs from it by one base. This chain joins TRBV6-1 and TRBJ2-1, with 7 bases identical to TRBD2. The CDR3 has 15 residues. Germline assignment: CDR1 MNHNS and CDR2 SASEGT. Trimming at V came to 6 bases and at J to 5 bases, leaving 10 bases not matched to a gene. The CDR3 here is CASRGQRGGDNEQFF. The CDR3 DNA is TGTGCCAGCAGGGGTCAGCGGGGAGGTGACAATGAGCAGTTCTTC.

Many counts were recorded for this clonotype. The chain couples TRBV20-1 to TRBJ2-3, with 8 bases matching TRBD1. The CDR3 has 14 residues. The V gene end was trimmed by 5 bases and the J gene end by 2 bases; junction bases not matched to a gene: 6. Germline-derived CDR1 and CDR2 are DFQATT and SNEGSKA (reference sequence). CDR3 DNA sequence: TGCAGTGCTCCGGACAGGGCCCACACAGATACGCAGTATTTT. The encoded protein is CSAPDRAHTDTQYF.

This clonotype was counted between two and nine times. CDR3 DNA: TGCAGCGCCCTAAATCGACAGGGAAAGAACACTGAAGCTTTCTTT. Its protein product is CSALNRQGKNTEAFF. The chain carries TRBV29-1 and TRBJ1-1; 7 positions agree with TRBD1. Losses at the gene ends were 7 bases for V and 1 base for J; bases not matched to a gene: 12. Germline V CDR1 and CDR2: SQVTM, ANQGSEA. The CDR3 has 15 residues.

J is TRBJ1-1 and V is TRBV12-3 or TRBV12-4, with D perhaps matching TRBD1 (6 bases). The CDR3 runs 15 residues. With 7 bases removed from V and 5 bases from J, the gap between germline ends came to 20 bases. As DNA, the CDR3 is TGTGCCAGCAACCCGCGTCAGGGGAGCGGAACTGAAGCTTTCTTT. It specifies CASNPRQGSGTEAFF.

The sample holds a few counts of this clonotype. This chain connects TRBV3-1 to TRBJ2-3; tentatively, D is TRBD1 (6 bases). V was shortened by 0 bases and J by 2 bases, with 12 bases between the two germline ends. The germline V gene encodes CDR1 LGHDT and CDR2 YNNKEL (reference sequence). The CDR3 runs to 16 residues. Here the CDR3 reads CASSQDRGGFTDTQYF. The CDR3 DNA is TGTGCCAGCAGCCAAGACCGAGGGGGATTCACAGATACGCAGTATTTT.

The chain carries TRBV4-1 and TRBJ2-7; D not certain. The V gene's germline CDR1 is MGHRA and CDR2 YSYEKL. Deletions cut 3 bases from V and 2 bases from J, with 17 bases between. This CDR3 has 16 amino acids. The DNA of the CDR3 is TGCGCCAGCAGCCAGGCCAGCGTGTCCTTTACCTACGAGCAGTACTTC. Translating gives CASSQASVSFTYEQYF.

This clonotype has a count of ten or more. The chain recombines TRBV6-2 or TRBV6-3 with TRBJ2-5; D uncertain. The CDR3 loop spans 13 amino acids. V lost 6 bases to trimming and J lost 3 bases, with 11 bases between them. Germline V CDR1 and CDR2: MNHEY, SVGEGT. The CDR3 bases are TGTGCCAGCAGCAAAGACTCTAAAGAGACCCAGTACTTC. Protein: CASSKDSKETQYF.

This clonotype has ten or more counts. The chain uses TRBV6-1 and TRBJ1-5; no reliable D call. V lost 6 bases, J lost 0 bases, and 6 bases lay in between. The CDR3 length is 13 residues. CDR1 MNHNS and CDR2 SASEGT come from the germline V gene. CDR3 loop: CASRYGSNQPQHF. Here the CDR3 DNA reads TGTGCCAGCAGATACGGTAGCAATCAGCCCCAGCATTTT.

Ten or more counts support this clonotype. This chain connects TRBV24-1 to TRBJ2-3, with D possibly being TRBD1 (6 bases). This CDR3 region has 17 residues. V dropped 3 bases and J dropped 6 bases, with 21 bases sitting between them. The germline gives CDR1 KGHDR, CDR2 SFDVKD. DNA of the CDR3: TGTGCCACCAGTGATGCCCGGACAGCAAGGAGCGTTGATACGCAGTATTTT. This sequence encodes CATSDARTARSVDTQYF.

This clonotype was detected ten times or more. This may stem from a read error, because a much larger clone lies one nucleotide away. The rearrangement links TRBV28 to TRBJ2-3; 11 nucleotides align to TRBD2. Per germline, CDR1 MDHEN and CDR2 SYDVKM. CDR3 length equals 15 residues. Unmatched junction bases numbered 8, after V lost 6 bases and J lost 6 bases. CDR3 protein: CASRLSGRARDTQYF. CDR3 bases: TGTGCCAGCAGACTTAGCGGGAGGGCCCGGGATACGCAGTATTTT.

This clonotype appeared many times. The rearrangement links TRBV7-8 to TRBJ2-5; tentative D call: TRBD1 (5 bases). The CDR3 covers 13 residues. Between the trimmed V and J ends, which lost 8 bases and 2 bases, there was a span of 12 bases. CDR1 is SGHVS, CDR2 FQNEAQ, per germline. The CDR3 DNA follows: TGTGCCAGCGGGCAAGACAGTCAAGAGACCCAGTACTTC. Residues: CASGQDSQETQYF. Using reference TRBV7-8 and TRBJ2-5 for the parts outside the CDR3, the full variable domain is GAGVSQSPRYKVAKRGQDVALRCDPISGHVSLFWYQQALGQGPEFLTYFQNEAQLDKSGLPSDRFFAERPEGSVSTLKIQRTQQEDSAVYLCASGQDSQETQYFGPGTRLLVL.

There are many counts of this clonotype. J is TRBJ2-1 and V is TRBV20-1; D might be TRBD1 (5 bases). The V end lost 6 bases, the J end lost 8 bases, and 17 bases lay between the germline ends. CDR1 is DFQATT and CDR2 is SNEGSKA in the germline V gene (reference sequence). The CDR3 consists of 13 residues. DNA of the CDR3: TGCAGTGCGAAGGGGCCCCGGTCGCATGAGCAGTTCTTC. It codes for CSAKGPRSHEQFF.

This clonotype was observed many times. The chain employs TRBV27 and TRBJ1-5, with a tentative D call TRBD1 (6 bases). CDR1 is MNHEY and CDR2 is SMNVEV in the germline V gene (reference sequence). CDR3 length equals 14 residues. V was trimmed by 6 bases and J by 1 base, leaving 10 bases between them. CDR3 region: CASRRTASNQPQHF. The DNA for the CDR3 is TGTGCCAGCAGGCGGACAGCCAGCAATCAGCCCCAGCATTTT.

In regard to this clonotype: A much larger clone differs by one base, so this may be a read error. V usage is TRBV2 and J usage is TRBJ2-7; 8 nucleotides line up with TRBD1. V lost 7 bases and J lost 6; bases outside the gene matches: 8. Germline V gives CDR1 SNHLY, CDR2 FYNNEI. This CDR3 is 13 amino acids long. The chain's CDR3 is CASIAQGASEQYF. The DNA of the CDR3 is TGTGCCAGCATTGCTCAGGGGGCAAGCGAGCAGTACTTC.

There are many counts of this clonotype. The chain carries TRBV6-6 and TRBJ1-2, with D possibly TRBD1 on 5 matching bases. In germline, CDR1 is MNHNY, CDR2 SVGAGI (reference sequence). V was pared by 2 bases and J by 5 bases, with 9 bases between. This CDR3 is 13 amino acids long. The CDR3 is CASSYMGRYGYTF. As DNA, the CDR3 is TGTGCCAGCAGTTACATGGGGCGTTATGGCTACACCTTC.